The 6 T cell receptor beta chains given below trace back to one sample, sequenced in a study of blood T cell repertoires in COVID-19. Produced via immunoSEQ multiplex PCR; TCRdb's table is partial and in-frame only. The sample has 150,000 to 200,000 clones; about 90% are singletons. Specimen: peripheral blood. Receptor source: a woman in her sixties or seventies with COVID-19, enrolled during active disease.

The V and J genes are TRBV5-4 and TRBJ1-2; 8 positions match TRBD1. Germline V gene lookup returns CDR1 SGHNT and CDR2 YYREEE (reference sequence). CDR3 length equals 14 residues. V dropped 0 bases and J dropped 9; count of bases not matched to a gene: 7. CDR3 DNA sequence: TGTGCCAGCAGCTTGGCGCAGGGGGCGGGGCGCTACACCTTC. Translated, it gives CASSLAQGAGRYTF.

V and J are TRBV24-1 and TRBJ2-1, with 9 bases aligning to TRBD1. J lost 5 bases, V lost 1 base, and 5 bases had no gene match. The CDR3 is 16 amino acids. The germline gives CDR1 KGHDR, CDR2 SFDVKD. In DNA form, the CDR3 reads TGTGCCACCAGTGATTTCGGACAGGGGATAGACAATGAGCAGTTCTTC. The encoded protein is CATSDFGQGIDNEQFF.

This clone was counted between two and nine times. The chain combines TRBV12-3 or TRBV12-4 with TRBJ1-6; D is undetermined. This CDR3 contains 13 residues. The germline V and J ends were trimmed by 7 bases and 5 bases, with 9 bases remaining between them. The CDR3 region is CASKPPNNSPLHF. The CDR3 DNA is TGTGCCAGCAAGCCTCCAAATAATTCACCCCTCCACTTT.

This chain connects TRBV4-2 to TRBJ1-1; perhaps TRBD1 as D (6 bases). In germline, CDR1 is LGHNA, CDR2 YNFKEQ. V dropped 1 base and J dropped 4 bases, with 31 bases sitting between them. This CDR3 comprises 21 residues. Here the CDR3 DNA reads TGTGCCAGCAGCCAAGTTAGACCGGGACATCGCTCGAACCCCATGACCACTGAAGCTTTCTTT. It codes for CASSQVRPGHRSNPMTTEAFF.

The chain employs TRBV4-2 and TRBJ1-1, with no clear D. Germline V lookup: CDR1 LGHNA, CDR2 YNFKEQ. The CDR3 covers 14 residues. V was pared by 5 bases and J by 0 bases, with 10 bases between. The CDR3 loop is CASSGRVLNTEAFF. CDR3 bases: TGTGCCAGCAGCGGGAGGGTGCTGAACACTGAAGCTTTCTTT.

The J gene is TRBJ1-2, the V gene TRBV2; D possibly corresponds to TRBD1 (5 bases). V was trimmed by 6 bases and J by 6 bases, leaving 14 bases between them. CDR1 and CDR2 (germline): SNHLY, FYNNEI. The CDR3 covers 13 residues. Here the CDR3 DNA reads TGTGCCAGCAGGGATGTACAGGTCGATGGCTACACCTTC. Protein sequence: CASRDVQVDGYTF. Full variable domain (remainder filled in from reference TRBV2 and TRBJ1-2): EPEVTQTPSHQVTQMGQEVILRCVPISNHLYFYWYRQILGQKVEFLVSFYNNEISEKSEIFDDQFSVERPDGSNFTLKIRSTKLEDSAMYFCASRDVQVDGYTFGSGTRLTVV.